This T cell receptor (beta chain) was identified in a study of cytomegalovirus exposure and HLA in healthy donors. At the level of the study: The 90 to 150 validation repertoires used the same platform as the roughly 670 first-cohort repertoires (as reported by a later analysis).

The method was immunoSEQ multiplex PCR; TCRdb's version includes in-frame clones alone and lacks a portion of them. The sample shows around 240,000 clones, nearly 90% of them seen only once. Germline assignment: CDR1 MDHEN and CDR2 SYDVKM. V was clipped by 5 bases and J by 4 bases, with 9 bases between them. The CDR3 totals 13 residues. The chain has TRBV28 and TRBJ2-1; possible D gene TRBD1, 6 bases. Sequenced input: PBMCs. The source of this sequence is a woman aged 18-29 years in good health and CMV-seronegative. The CDR3 DNA sequence: TGTGCCAGCAGTCCCGGACAGTACAATGAGCAGTTCTTC. It specifies CASSPGQYNEQFF.